This T cell receptor beta chain was sequenced in a study of metastatic and nonmetastatic thyroid tumors. Study-wide background: Across peripheral blood and tumor or nodule tissue samples taken from malignant and benign thyroid patients, the repertoires were compared with one another. General study results and limits: According to reports, the diversity of TCR beta was significantly higher in malignant thyroid tumors than in benign nodules, and this held in both blood and tumor samples.

Authors' methods: To classify distant metastasis in papillary thyroid cancer, a model was built from CDR3 differences across clinicopathological groups. TCRdb re-called the PCR reads via MiXCR. TCRdb assigned the V and J calls; the authors' analysis was not used. The sample holds about 20,000 clones, 34% seen once. Patients underwent thyroid surgery, and none had received any treatment before it. Germline values: CDR1 SGHKS, CDR2 YYEKEE (reference sequence). The CDR3 spans 15 residues. Notes on this clone: Its target is not known. A much larger clone is a single base away; this may be a read error.

The sequence was obtained from a male donor with papillary thyroid cancer or a benign thyroid nodule (not recorded which). Some clones in this sample may be carry-over from other donors' samples. Sequenced material: tumor tissue. The chain has TRBV5-5 and TRBJ2-3; 10 bases match TRBD2. CDR3 amino acids: CASSPSGSSTDTHYF. The DNA for the CDR3 is TGTGCCAGCAGCCCTAGCGGGAGTAGCACAGATACGCATTATTTT.